These 26 T cell receptor beta chains share one sample of origin, sequenced in a study of blood T cell repertoires in COVID-19. The data were produced by immunoSEQ multiplex PCR, yet TCRdb's version contains in-frame clones alone and is incomplete. The sample yields around 88,000 clones, nearly 90% seen once. The sample comprised peripheral blood. The source of these receptors is a woman older than 75 with acute or convalescent COVID-19.

The chain recombines TRBV7-6 with TRBJ2-7; D not resolved. The CDR3 covers 11 residues. The V gene lost 8 bases and the J gene lost 0 bases, with 5 bases spanning the gap. Germline V gene sequence: CDR1 SGHVS, CDR2 FNYEAQ. The CDR3 loop reads CASASSYEQYF. Written as DNA, the CDR3 is TGTGCCAGCGCTAGCTCCTACGAGCAGTACTTC.

The chain recombines TRBV28 with TRBJ1-2; 8 bases align to TRBD1. The CDR3 is made up of 14 amino acids. Germline V CDR1 and CDR2: MDHEN, SYDVKM. With V trimmed by 2 bases and J by 4 bases, 3 bases remained unmatched. DNA for the CDR3: TGTGCCAGCAGTTTACAGGGGGCCGGCTATGGCTACACCTTC. This gives the protein CASSLQGAGYGYTF.

The chain couples TRBV15 to TRBJ1-3; D not resolved. Trimming shortened V by 4 bases and J by 0 bases, and 7 bases separated the two germline ends. This CDR3 comprises 14 residues. Germline CDR1 LNHNV, CDR2 YYDKDF (reference sequence). CDR3 sequence (DNA): TGTGCCACCAGCACCTCCAGCTCTGGAAACACCATATATTTT. It specifies CATSTSSSGNTIYF.

CDR3 protein: CASSSAGGANEKLFF. CDR3 nucleotides: TGCGCCAGCAGCTCCGCGGGGGGGGCTAATGAAAAACTGTTTTTT. This chain links TRBV5-1 with TRBJ1-4, with TRBD1 as a possible D gene (5 bases). Germline V lookup: CDR1 SGHRS, CDR2 YFSETQ. The CDR3 has 15 amino acids. Trimming removed 3 bases from V and 3 bases from J, with 12 bases in between.

This chain connects TRBV29-1 to TRBJ2-3; the D is unclear. Germline CDR1 is SQVTM and CDR2 is ANQGSEA. This CDR3 contains 13 residues. The V and J ends lost 0 bases and 3 bases respectively, with 7 bases between them. Written as DNA, the CDR3 is TGCAGCGTTGAAGATAAATTGACAGATACGCAGTATTTT. Its protein product is CSVEDKLTDTQYF.

The V gene is TRBV19, the J gene TRBJ1-5; 10 bases line up with TRBD1. Germline CDR1 and CDR2: LNHDA and SQIVND (reference sequence). There are 15 residues in the CDR3. The V and J ends lost 6 bases and 7 bases, in that order; junction bases with no gene match: 9. CDR3 nucleotides: TGTGCCAGTAGCGAGGGACAGGGGACCAGGCAGCCCCAGCATTTT. Its protein is CASSEGQGTRQPQHF.

The rearrangement joins TRBV6-5 to TRBJ1-2, with D possibly TRBD1 on 6 matching bases. V lost 8 bases, J lost 0 bases, and 16 bases lay in between. The CDR3 extends over 15 amino acids. Per germline, CDR1 MNHEY and CDR2 SVGAGI. The CDR3 sequence is CASFTATGANYGYTF. The CDR3, as DNA: TGTGCCAGCTTTACTGCGACAGGAGCTAACTATGGCTACACCTTC.

The chain combines TRBV15 with TRBJ1-2, with D perhaps matching TRBD1 (6 bases). The CDR3 is 15 amino acids. Deletions cut 1 base from V and 6 bases from J, with 15 bases between. Germline V lookup: CDR1 LNHNV, CDR2 YYDKDF (reference sequence). The CDR3 nucleotides read TGTGCCACCAGCAGAGGAAGGGACAAGAGGAATGGCTACACCTTC. As protein: CATSRGRDKRNGYTF.

This chain joins TRBV11-2 and TRBJ1-6; no clear D. This CDR3 is built from 15 residues. V lost 2 bases and J lost 5, with 10 bases in between. Germline assignment: CDR1 SGHAT and CDR2 FQNNGV. Here the CDR3 reads CASSLLSRDNSPLHF. The CDR3 DNA reads TGTGCCAGCAGCTTACTATCCCGAGATAATTCACCCCTCCACTTT.

The chain has TRBV28 and TRBJ1-1, with 7 bases matching TRBD1. CDR1 is MDHEN and CDR2 is SYDVKM in the germline V gene. V shed 6 bases and J 2 bases; nucleotides not matched to a gene: 6. The CDR3 totals 14 residues. In DNA form, the CDR3 reads TGTGCCAGCAGGCAATCAGGGGGTAACACTGAAGCTTTCTTT. This gives the protein CASRQSGGNTEAFF.

The CDR3 nucleotides read TGTGCCAGCTCAGTCGGACAGGGGGGCGGCTACACCTTC. It translates to CASSVGQGGGYTF. The chain recombines TRBV18 with TRBJ1-2; 10 bases are shared with TRBD1. The V gene's germline CDR1 is KGHSH and CDR2 LQKENI. V shed 5 bases and J 8 bases; nucleotides not matched to a gene: 5. This CDR3 spans 13 amino acids.

This chain connects TRBV5-1 to TRBJ2-1, with a weak D call TRBD1 (6 bases). Trimming shortened V by 4 bases and J by 8 bases, and 25 bases separated the two germline ends. The V gene's germline CDR1 is SGHRS and CDR2 YFSETQ. The CDR3 runs 17 residues. CDR3 loop: CASSLGTAEGGSDEQFF. In DNA form, the CDR3 reads TGCGCCAGCAGCCTCGGGACGGCGGAAGGGGGATCGGATGAGCAGTTCTTC. Full variable domain (missing parts from reference TRBV5-1 and TRBJ2-1): KAGVTQTPRYLIKTRGQQVTLSCSPISGHRSVSWYQQTPGQGLQFLFEYFSETQRNKGNFPGRFSGRQFSNSRSEMNVSTLELGDSALYLCASSLGTAEGGSDEQFFGPGTRLTVL.

This sequence joins TRBV19 and TRBJ2-5; D ambiguous. The germline V gene has CDR1 LNHDA and CDR2 SQIVND (reference sequence). The CDR3 has 13 residues. Trimming pared 4 bases from V and 5 bases from J, leaving 11 bases between. The CDR3 nucleotides are TGTGCCAGTAGTACCAGCCCCAGGGAGACCCAGTACTTC. This sequence encodes CASSTSPRETQYF.

This clone was found once. The chain is built from TRBV4-1 and TRBJ1-1; tentatively, D is TRBD1 (5 bases). The CDR3 spans 16 residues. The V gene's germline CDR1 is MGHRA and CDR2 YSYEKL. Trimming left V 2 bases short and J 5 bases short, with 18 bases between. The CDR3: CASSQFIRAGKTEAFF. CDR3 sequence (DNA): TGCGCCAGCAGCCAATTTATCCGGGCAGGGAAGACTGAAGCTTTCTTT.

The chain is built from TRBV5-4 and TRBJ2-3; D uncertain. CDR3 length: 15 residues. Germline V lookup: CDR1 SGHNT, CDR2 YYREEE (reference sequence). V lost 5 bases and J lost 2, with 15 bases in between. CDR3 sequence (DNA): TGTGCCAGCAGAATAGCCAAAGAGTTCACAGATACGCAGTATTTT. This codes for CASRIAKEFTDTQYF.

This clone is a singleton in its sample. This rearrangement joins TRBV18 to TRBJ2-7; the D gene is possibly TRBD1 (7 bases). The germline gives CDR1 KGHSH, CDR2 LQKENI. Trimming cost V 1 base and J 7 bases, with 14 bases left between them. This CDR3 contains 14 residues. CDR3 in DNA: TGTGCCAGCTCACCACTTGAGGGGGCGGGGGAGCAGTACTTC. Translating it yields CASSPLEGAGEQYF.

The chain joins TRBV5-6 to TRBJ2-2; D may be TRBD1 (6 bases). V was pared by 0 bases and J by 4 bases, with 13 bases between. The CDR3 totals 16 residues. The germline CDR1 and CDR2 sequences are SGHDT and YYEEEE. The CDR3 loop is CASSLEDRPRTGELFF. DNA for the CDR3: TGTGCCAGCAGCTTGGAAGACAGGCCCCGCACCGGGGAGCTGTTTTTT.

CDR3 sequence: CASSQEGSQETQYF. CDR3 nucleotides: TGTGCCAGCAGCCAAGAGGGCAGTCAGGAGACCCAGTACTTC. The gene calls are TRBV4-2 and TRBJ2-5; D is unresolved. Germline-derived CDR1 and CDR2 are LGHNA and YNFKEQ. The ends were cut back, 0 bases at V and 5 bases at J, with 10 bases in the middle. The CDR3 totals 14 residues.

For this clone: The identical CDR3 is also encoded by other nucleotide sequences in the sample. This chain connects TRBV7-2 to TRBJ2-5; 7 bases fit TRBD2. This CDR3 contains 14 residues. V trimming: 3 bases; J trimming: 2 bases; junction bases outside the gene matches: 3. CDR1 is SGHTA, CDR2 FQGNSA, per germline. CDR3 amino acids: CASSFQRGQETQYF. CDR3 in DNA: TGTGCCAGCAGCTTTCAGCGGGGTCAAGAGACCCAGTACTTC. The full variable domain, in which reference TRBV7-2 and TRBJ2-5 provide the parts outside the CDR3, is GAGVSQSPSNKVTEKGKDVELRCDPISGHTALYWYRQSLGQGLEFLIYFQGNSAPDKSGLPSDRFSAERTGGSVSTLTIQRTQQEDSAVYLCASSFQRGQETQYFGPGTRLLVL.

The chain has TRBV4-3 and TRBJ1-5; 9 bases fit TRBD1. V lost 8 bases to trimming and J lost 2 bases; unmatched junction nucleotides: 4. The CDR3 is 14 amino acids. Per the germline V gene, CDR1 is LGHNA and CDR2 is YSLEER. The CDR3 spells CASGWDRGNQPQHF. Here the CDR3 DNA reads TGCGCCAGCGGATGGGACAGGGGCAATCAGCCCCAGCATTTT.

This chain uses TRBV7-8 with TRBJ2-3, with a possible D match to TRBD1 (6 bases). This CDR3 is 18 amino acids long. In germline, CDR1 is SGHVS, CDR2 FQNEAQ. The ends were cut back, 5 bases at V and 0 bases at J, with 21 bases in the middle. The CDR3 spells CASSPRTAIGVSTDTQYF. DNA for the CDR3: TGTGCCAGCAGCCCGAGGACAGCGATCGGGGTGAGCACAGATACGCAGTATTTT.

This chain joins TRBV5-4 and TRBJ1-1, with no clear D. Trimming took 3 bases from V and 2 from J, leaving 11 bases between them. Germline values: CDR1 SGHNT, CDR2 YYREEE (reference sequence). The CDR3 spans 14 residues. CDR3 protein: CASSSYSANTEAFF. CDR3 sequence (DNA): TGTGCCAGCAGCTCCTACTCCGCTAACACTGAAGCTTTCTTT.

The CDR3 DNA sequence: TGTGCCAGCAGTGAAGCCGGCAGGGGCTATGGCTACACCTTC. Amino acids: CASSEAGRGYGYTF. The J gene is TRBJ1-2, the V gene TRBV2; D possibly corresponds to TRBD1 (6 bases). The germline V gene encodes CDR1 SNHLY and CDR2 FYNNEI. The CDR3 covers 14 residues. V lost 0 bases, J lost 4 bases, and 9 bases lay in between.

The V call is TRBV27, the J call TRBJ1-2, with 9 bases matching TRBD1. The germline CDR1 and CDR2 sequences are MNHEY and SMNVEV (reference sequence). The J segment lost 0 bases and the V segment lost 6 bases, leaving 11 bases of the junction unmatched. The CDR3 runs to 17 residues. CDR3 region: CASSHRQGVRANYGYTF. The CDR3 DNA reads TGTGCCAGCAGCCATCGACAGGGGGTAAGGGCTAACTATGGCTACACCTTC.

This clone was recorded once. The V call is TRBV5-1, the J call TRBJ1-5, with TRBD1 matching over 7 bases. CDR1 and CDR2 from the germline V gene are SGHRS and YFSETQ. There are 14 residues in the CDR3. V lost 4 bases to trimming and J lost 4 bases; unmatched junction nucleotides: 5. CDR3 amino acids: CASSTGTENQPQHF. The DNA for the CDR3 is TGCGCCAGCAGCACCGGGACAGAAAATCAGCCCCAGCATTTT.

CDR3 bases: TGTGCCAGCAGCCTAGGGGGGGGGAGCAATCAGCCCCAGCATTTT. Its translation: CASSLGGGSNQPQHF. The rearrangement joins TRBV28 to TRBJ1-5; a possible D gene is TRBD1 (6 bases). The CDR3 is made up of 15 amino acids. CDR1 is MDHEN and CDR2 is SYDVKM in the germline V gene. The germline V and J ends were trimmed by 6 bases and 1 base, with 13 bases remaining between them. Supplemented by reference TRBV28 and TRBJ1-5, the full variable domain reads DVKVTQSSRYLVKRTGEKVFLECVQDMDHENMFWYRQDPGLGLRLIYFSYDVKMKEKGDIPEGYSVSREKKERFSLILESASTNQTSMYLCASSLGGGSNQPQHFGDGTRLSIL.